Below are 23 T cell receptor beta chains sequenced from a single sample in a study of blood T cell repertoires in COVID-19. Profiling relied on immunoSEQ multiplex PCR, and the TCRdb table lists in-frame clones only, not all of them. Among 350,000 to 450,000 clones listed, 80% to 95% were seen once. The specimen was PBMCs or T cells enriched from blood (not recorded which). The source is a woman between 40 and 50 years old who had been exposed to COVID-19.

The V call is TRBV7-8, the J call TRBJ2-1; 11 bases match TRBD2. The CDR3 contains 18 residues. Per germline, CDR1 SGHVS and CDR2 FQNEAQ. V was pared by 8 bases and J by 2 bases, with 14 bases of the junction left unmatched. The CDR3 DNA reads TGTGCCAGCGGCAGACTAGCGGGGTATATCTCAGCCTACAATGAGCAGTTCTTC. Translating it yields CASGRLAGYISAYNEQFF.

The chain links TRBV7-9 to TRBJ2-7; 7 bases fit TRBD1. The germline V gene encodes CDR1 SEHNR and CDR2 FQNEAQ (reference sequence). J lost 7 bases, V lost 2 bases, and 14 bases had no gene match. This CDR3 has 16 amino acids. The CDR3 protein is CASSLKGPTGVGEQYF. Written as DNA, the CDR3 is TGTGCCAGCAGCTTAAAGGGCCCAACAGGGGTAGGGGAGCAGTACTTC. Combining the CDR3 with reference TRBV7-9 and TRBJ2-7 gives the whole variable domain DTGVSQNPRHKITKRGQNVTFRCDPISEHNRLYWYRQTLGQGPEFLTYFQNEAQLEKSRLLSDRFSAERPKGSFSTLEIQRTEQGDSAMYLCASSLKGPTGVGEQYFGPGTRLTVT.

This sequence joins TRBV6-2 or TRBV6-3 and TRBJ2-2, with 9 bases that match TRBD2. This CDR3 has 15 amino acids. V lost 4 bases and J lost 1; bases outside the gene matches: 1. From germline, CDR1 is MNHEY and CDR2 SVGEGT. The CDR3 DNA sequence: TGTGCCAGCAGTTTTAGCGGGAGGAACACCGGGGAGCTGTTTTTT. It encodes CASSFSGRNTGELFF.

This chain uses TRBV28 with TRBJ1-1, with D tentatively TRBD1 (6 bases). Between the trimmed V and J ends, which lost 7 bases and 1 base, there was a span of 22 bases. The CDR3 sequence is 17 residues long. Germline values: CDR1 MDHEN, CDR2 SYDVKM. CDR3 sequence (DNA): TGTGCCAGCAATCCCCAGGGGTACCAGAATCCGAACACTGAAGCTTTCTTT. This codes for CASNPQGYQNPNTEAFF.

V gene TRBV20-1 combines with J gene TRBJ2-5; TRBD1 is a possible D gene (6 bases). Germline CDR1 DFQATT, CDR2 SNEGSKA (reference sequence). The V end was cut by 4 bases, the J end by 4 bases, with 19 bases between. The CDR3 runs 15 residues. The CDR3 DNA reads TGCAGTGCTAATGACCAGGGGTCTGGGGGAGAGACCCAGTACTTC. Protein: CSANDQGSGGETQYF.

The rearrangement joins TRBV30 to TRBJ1-2; 9 bases are a match to TRBD1. This CDR3 region has 13 residues. Germline loops: CDR1 GTSNPN, CDR2 SVGIG (reference sequence). With 0 bases clipped from V and 10 bases from J, the junction kept 6 bases outside the gene matches. The CDR3 DNA sequence: TGTGCCTGGAGTGTAACAGGGGGCGCTGTCTACACCTTC. Translated, it gives CAWSVTGGAVYTF.

The J gene is TRBJ1-4, the V gene TRBV19; D possibly corresponds to TRBD1 (5 bases). Trimming shortened V by 3 bases and J by 8 bases, and 16 bases separated the two germline ends. The germline V gene has CDR1 LNHDA and CDR2 SQIVND (reference sequence). The length of the CDR3 is 15 residues. The CDR3 loop is CASSMSQGRAEKLFF. DNA for the CDR3: TGTGCCAGTAGTATGTCCCAGGGCAGGGCGGAAAAACTGTTTTTT.

The CDR3 DNA follows: TGTGCCTGGGTTCCGGGACAGGGGTATCTCGAGCAGTACTTC. Translated: CAWVPGQGYLEQYF. This chain connects TRBV30 to TRBJ2-7; the match to TRBD1 covers 10 bases. The J segment lost 6 bases and the V segment lost 5 bases, leaving 10 bases of the junction unmatched. The CDR3 loop spans 14 amino acids. The germline CDR1 and CDR2 sequences are GTSNPN and SVGIG (reference sequence).

J is TRBJ1-2 and V is TRBV12-3 or TRBV12-4, with D unresolved. This CDR3 has 12 amino acids. Trimming removed 1 base at V and 8 bases at J, with 8 bases between. The CDR3 here is CASSLGGLGYTF. The CDR3 DNA follows: TGTGCCAGCAGTTTAGGAGGGCTCGGCTACACCTTC.

This clone was observed once. This chain links TRBV5-1 with TRBJ2-5; maybe TRBD1 (6 bases). Between the trimmed V and J ends, which lost 4 bases and 3 bases, there was a span of 16 bases. Looked up from germline, CDR1 is SGHRS and CDR2 is YFSETQ. The CDR3 spans 15 residues. The CDR3 nucleotides are TGCGCCAGCAGCCCGTCTTCTGAGGGGGAAGAGACCCAGTACTTC. Translation: CASSPSSEGEETQYF.

V and J are TRBV3-1 (or the pseudogene TRBV3-2) and TRBJ1-4, with D uncertain. Trimming removed 5 bases from V and 4 bases from J, with 17 bases in between. The CDR3 is 16 amino acids. Germline loops: CDR1 LGHDT, CDR2 YNNKEL (reference sequence). The DNA of the CDR3 is TGTGCCAGCAGCTCCTCCCAACAGCTAAATAATGAAAAACTGTTTTTT. Translation: CASSSSQQLNNEKLFF.

The genes are TRBV3-1 (or the pseudogene TRBV3-2) and TRBJ1-3; D gene uncertain. Germline lookup yields CDR1 LGHDT and CDR2 YNNKEL (reference sequence). The CDR3 loop spans 17 amino acids. Trimming left V 1 base short and J 0 bases short, with 13 bases between. The CDR3: CASSQVGIGSSGNTIYF. The CDR3 DNA reads as TGTGCCAGCAGCCAAGTCGGGATTGGGAGCTCTGGAAACACCATATATTTT.

The chain uses TRBV11-2 and TRBJ2-5; 9 nucleotides agree with TRBD2. V lost 2 bases to trimming and J lost 2 bases; unmatched junction nucleotides: 6. This CDR3 contains 16 residues. Germline values: CDR1 SGHAT, CDR2 FQNNGV. CDR3 nucleotide sequence: TGTGCCAGCAGCTTAATCTTAGCGGGGGTACAAGAGACCCAGTACTTC. This sequence encodes CASSLILAGVQETQYF.

This chain uses TRBV5-8 with TRBJ1-6, with 7 nucleotides matching TRBD1. In germline, CDR1 is SGHTS, CDR2 YDEGEE. With V trimmed by 4 bases and J by 3 bases, 7 bases remained unmatched. There are 16 residues in the CDR3. CDR3 nucleotides: TGTGCCAGCAGCCTGCAGGGGGACGTCTATAATTCACCCCTCCACTTT. Translated, it gives CASSLQGDVYNSPLHF.

The gene calls are TRBV3-1 (or the pseudogene TRBV3-2) and TRBJ2-1; 10 bases align to TRBD2. Per the germline V gene, CDR1 is LGHDT and CDR2 is YNNKEL (reference sequence). V lost 4 bases, J lost 7 bases, and 4 bases stayed unmatched. This CDR3 has 14 amino acids. The CDR3 coding sequence is TGTGCCAGCAGCCTAGCGGGAGGATCAAATGAGCAGTTCTTC. It translates to CASSLAGGSNEQFF.

The chain is built from TRBV19 and TRBJ1-1; D is unclear. In germline, CDR1 is LNHDA, CDR2 SQIVND (reference sequence). The CDR3 length is 12 residues. Trimming took 5 bases from V and 5 from J, leaving 9 bases between them. CDR3 coding DNA: TGTGCCAGTAGTCTGCCTAGGACTGAAGCTTTCTTT. It is translated as CASSLPRTEAFF.

The J gene is TRBJ2-1, the V gene TRBV12-5; 12 nucleotides align to TRBD2. The length of the CDR3 is 17 residues. V shed 4 bases and J 0 bases; nucleotides not matched to a gene: 4. Germline CDR1 and CDR2: LGHNT and FRNRAP. This CDR3 reads CASGSPTSGSSYNEQFF. In DNA, the CDR3 is TGTGCTAGTGGTTCGCCGACTAGCGGGAGCTCCTACAATGAGCAGTTCTTC.

The J gene is TRBJ2-5, the V gene TRBV5-1; no reliable D call. Germline CDR1 and CDR2: SGHRS and YFSETQ. Deletions cut 3 bases from V and 0 bases from J, with 21 bases between. CDR3 length: 18 amino acids. This chain's CDR3 is CASSSTLSTSLYQETQYF. The CDR3 DNA reads TGCGCCAGCAGCTCTACTCTATCTACCTCCCTGTACCAAGAGACCCAGTACTTC.

The V and J genes are TRBV6-5 and TRBJ1-1; TRBD1 matches 7 bases. V lost 6 bases and J lost 8; bases outside the gene matches: 6. Germline CDR1 reads MNHEY; CDR2 reads SVGAGI. The CDR3 is made up of 12 amino acids. The CDR3 region is CASSLDRVEAFF. CDR3 sequence (DNA): TGTGCCAGCAGCCTCGACAGGGTAGAAGCTTTCTTT.

The chain employs TRBV24-1 and TRBJ1-2; a possible D gene is TRBD1 (6 bases). The CDR3 is 16 amino acids. The germline CDR1 and CDR2 sequences are KGHDR and SFDVKD. V was shortened by 3 bases and J by 2 bases, with 15 bases between the two germline ends. CDR3 nucleotides: TGTGCCACCAGTGATCCGACTAAGGGGGTCAACTATGGCTACACCTTC. This gives the protein CATSDPTKGVNYGYTF.

The CDR3 spells CASARTGSGNTIYF. As DNA, the CDR3 is TGTGCCAGCGCAAGGACAGGGTCTGGAAACACCATATATTTT. The V gene is TRBV6-6, the J gene TRBJ1-3; 8 bases align to TRBD1. V lost 8 bases, J lost 1 base, and 4 bases stayed unmatched. CDR3 length: 14 amino acids. CDR1 and CDR2 (germline): MNHNY, SVGAGI (reference sequence).

This rearrangement joins TRBV5-6 to TRBJ1-2, with a weak D call TRBD1 (5 bases). CDR1 and CDR2 (germline): SGHDT, YYEEEE. Trimming cost V 0 bases and J 4 bases, with 13 bases left between them. The CDR3 covers 15 residues. This CDR3 is CASSLAQGLGYGYTF. The DNA for the CDR3 is TGTGCCAGCAGCTTGGCCCAGGGACTAGGCTATGGCTACACCTTC.

This clone appeared once. J is TRBJ1-1 and V is TRBV18; no clear D gene. From germline, CDR1 is KGHSH and CDR2 LQKENI. CDR3 size: 12 residues. Trimming removed 3 bases from V and 6 bases from J, with 8 bases in between. Written as DNA, the CDR3 is TGTGCCAGCTCACCGCCAGGCGCTGAAGCTTTCTTT. This translates into CASSPPGAEAFF.